This T cell receptor (beta chain) stems from a study of T cells in Graves' hyperthyroidism and ophthalmopathy. Findings and caveats of the study: Most thyroid clonotypes expanded above 0.001 appeared in blood too. From stable hyperthyroidism, ophthalmopathy was separated by a 13 V-J model.

There were TCR beta CDR3 regions amplified from RNA transcripts. HTBI primers drove first-round RT-PCR of the TCR CDR3. TCRdb processed the multiplex PCR reads anew with MiXCR; each CDR3 protein has one entry. The sample lists around 500,000 distinct CDR3 sequences, around 16% occurring once. CDR1 SNHLY and CDR2 FYNNEI come from the germline V gene. V was pared by 9 bases and J by 2 bases, with 9 bases of the junction left unmatched. The CDR3 runs to 14 residues. Uncontrolled infection, other autoimmune disease, pregnancy or lactation disqualified patients from enrolment. Concerning this clonotype itself: What it recognizes is unknown.

Material for sequencing was blood. The receptor was derived from a woman aged 25 to 39 with Graves' ophthalmopathy. This chain links TRBV2 with TRBJ2-7, with TRBD2 matching 8 bases. DNA of the CDR3: TGTGCCAGGGGTGGCGGGAGGCCTCCCTACGAGCAGTACTTC. It encodes CARGGGRPPYEQYF.